This TCR beta chain derives from a study of T and B cells in COVID-19 patients. Study context: Median age was 34 years in the recovered cohort and around 63 years in the active-infection cohort.

CDR1 and CDR2 (germline): MNHEY, SVGEGT. V was cut by 2 bases and J by 5 bases, with 6 bases left in between. CDR3 size: 13 residues. This clonotype was recorded at least ten times. TRB rearrangements were amplified by multiplex PCR with BIOMED2 TRB-A/B primers. Each CDR3 protein is one row after TCRdb ran MiXCR on the multiplex PCR reads. The table shows approximately 8,500 distinct CDR3 sequences, with about 28% occurring only once. Each TRB amplification used 250-500 ng of genomic DNA from blood. The chain combines TRBV6-2 or TRBV6-3 with TRBJ2-2; no clear D gene. Sequenced sample: blood. The sequence was collected from a human donor who had recovered from COVID-19. The DNA for the CDR3 is TGTGCCAGCAGTTACCGGGCAACCGGGGAGCTGTTTTTT. Amino acids: CASSYRATGELFF.